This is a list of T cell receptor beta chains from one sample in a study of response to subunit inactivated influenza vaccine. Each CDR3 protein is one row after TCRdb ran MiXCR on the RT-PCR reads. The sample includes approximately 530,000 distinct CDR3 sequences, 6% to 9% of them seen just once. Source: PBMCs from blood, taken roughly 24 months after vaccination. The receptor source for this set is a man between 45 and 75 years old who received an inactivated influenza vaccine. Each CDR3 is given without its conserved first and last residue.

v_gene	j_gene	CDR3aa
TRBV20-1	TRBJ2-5	SATFGTSGVARGETQY
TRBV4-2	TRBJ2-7	ASSQGRGVYEQY
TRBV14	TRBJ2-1	ASSRDFNEQF
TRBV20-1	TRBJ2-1	SAGKYNEQF
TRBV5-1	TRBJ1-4	ASSLGQADRGSEKLF
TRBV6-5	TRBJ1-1	ASSSPGTKAMAF
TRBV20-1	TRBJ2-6	SATGLAFVSGANVLT
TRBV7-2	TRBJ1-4	ASSLKQGAFEKLF
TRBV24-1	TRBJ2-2	ATSDFGDAGELF
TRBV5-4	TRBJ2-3	ASSFSPPNTDTQY
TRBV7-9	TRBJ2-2	ASSSQAGNTGELF
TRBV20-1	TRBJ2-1	SAPRQGQKNEQF
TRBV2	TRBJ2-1	ASMRIAGGGEQF
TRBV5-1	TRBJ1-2	ASSPIGTARANYGYT
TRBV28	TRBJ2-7	ASSPTSGVPHEQY